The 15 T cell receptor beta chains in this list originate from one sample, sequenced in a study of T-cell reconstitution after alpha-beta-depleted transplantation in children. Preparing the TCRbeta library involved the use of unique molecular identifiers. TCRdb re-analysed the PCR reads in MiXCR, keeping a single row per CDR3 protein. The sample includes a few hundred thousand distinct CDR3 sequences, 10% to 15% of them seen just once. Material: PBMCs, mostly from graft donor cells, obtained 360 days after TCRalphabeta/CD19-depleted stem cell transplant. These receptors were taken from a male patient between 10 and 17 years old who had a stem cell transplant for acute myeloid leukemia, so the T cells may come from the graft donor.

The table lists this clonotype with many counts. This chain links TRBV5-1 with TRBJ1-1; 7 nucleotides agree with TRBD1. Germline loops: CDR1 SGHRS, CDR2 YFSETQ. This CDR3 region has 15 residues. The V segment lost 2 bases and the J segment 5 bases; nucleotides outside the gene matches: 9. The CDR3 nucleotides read TGCGCCAGCAGCTTAGACCTACAGGGGCTGACTGAAGCTTTCTTT. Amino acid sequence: CASSLDLQGLTEAFF.

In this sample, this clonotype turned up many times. The DNA of the CDR3 is TGCAGTGCCCCCCGGGTGGGAGCTGGTGGGCAGTATTTT. Its protein product is CSAPRVGAGGQYF. This chain links TRBV20-1 with TRBJ2-3; the D gene is possibly TRBD2 (5 bases). The CDR3 extends over 13 amino acids. CDR1 DFQATT and CDR2 SNEGSKA come from the germline V gene (reference sequence). Trimming took 6 bases from V and 11 from J, leaving 21 bases between them.

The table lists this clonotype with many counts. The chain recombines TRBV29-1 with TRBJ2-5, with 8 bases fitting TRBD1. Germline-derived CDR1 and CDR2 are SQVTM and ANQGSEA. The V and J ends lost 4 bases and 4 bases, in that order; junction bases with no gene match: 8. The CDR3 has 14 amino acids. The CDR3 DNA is TGCAGCGTTGTGGACAGGGAGAGAGGAGAGACCCAGTACTTC. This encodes CSVVDRERGETQYF.

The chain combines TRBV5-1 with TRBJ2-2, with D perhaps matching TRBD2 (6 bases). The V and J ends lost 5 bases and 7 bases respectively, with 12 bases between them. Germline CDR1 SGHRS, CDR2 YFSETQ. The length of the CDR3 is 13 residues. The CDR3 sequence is CASSIGGVGELFF. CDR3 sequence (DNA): TGCGCCAGCAGTATTGGAGGGGTCGGGGAGCTGTTTTTT.

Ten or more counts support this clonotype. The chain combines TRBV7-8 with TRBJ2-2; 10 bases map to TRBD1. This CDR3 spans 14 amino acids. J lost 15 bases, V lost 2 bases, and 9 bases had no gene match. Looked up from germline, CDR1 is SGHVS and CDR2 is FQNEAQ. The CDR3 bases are TGTGCCAGCAGCTTACTCCCCCGGGACAGGGGAATGTTTTTT. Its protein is CASSLLPRDRGMFF.

The CDR3 sequence is CSASLLAGGNEQFF. As DNA, the CDR3 is TGCAGTGCTAGTTTACTAGCGGGAGGCAATGAGCAGTTCTTC. The V call is TRBV20-1, the J call TRBJ2-1, with 12 nucleotides matching TRBD2. This CDR3 contains 14 residues. CDR1 DFQATT and CDR2 SNEGSKA come from the germline V gene (reference sequence). V gave up 3 bases and J gave up 6 bases; unmatched junction bases: 3.

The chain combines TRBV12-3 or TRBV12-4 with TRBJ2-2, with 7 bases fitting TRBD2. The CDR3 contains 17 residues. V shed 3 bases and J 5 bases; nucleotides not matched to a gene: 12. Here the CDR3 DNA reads TGTGCCAGCAGTTTCTATGGGGCTAGCGGAAAAACCGGGGAGCTGTTTTTT. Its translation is CASSFYGASGKTGELFF.

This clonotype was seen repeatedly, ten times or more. CDR3 protein: CASSQDGGGSGYEQYF. CDR3 nucleotides: TGCGCCAGCAGCCAAGATGGAGGGGGCTCTGGGTACGAGCAGTACTTC. The chain couples TRBV4-3 to TRBJ2-7, with D possibly being TRBD1 (7 bases). V dropped 0 bases and J dropped 4 bases, with 16 bases sitting between them. The germline V gene has CDR1 LGHNA and CDR2 YSLEER. CDR3 length: 16 amino acids.

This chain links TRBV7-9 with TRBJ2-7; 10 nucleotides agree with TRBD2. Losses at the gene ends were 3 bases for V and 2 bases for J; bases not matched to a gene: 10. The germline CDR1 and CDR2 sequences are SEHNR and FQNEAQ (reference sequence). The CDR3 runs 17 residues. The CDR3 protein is CASSFGTSELEAYEQYF. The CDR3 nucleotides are TGTGCCAGCAGCTTCGGGACTAGCGAATTGGAGGCCTACGAGCAGTACTTC.

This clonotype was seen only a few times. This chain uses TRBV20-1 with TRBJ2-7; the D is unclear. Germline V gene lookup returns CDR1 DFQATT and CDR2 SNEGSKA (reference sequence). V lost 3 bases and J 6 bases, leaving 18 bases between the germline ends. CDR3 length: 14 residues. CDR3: CSASYSLAMGEQYF. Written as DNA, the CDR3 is TGCAGTGCTAGCTATTCGCTGGCAATGGGCGAGCAGTACTTC.

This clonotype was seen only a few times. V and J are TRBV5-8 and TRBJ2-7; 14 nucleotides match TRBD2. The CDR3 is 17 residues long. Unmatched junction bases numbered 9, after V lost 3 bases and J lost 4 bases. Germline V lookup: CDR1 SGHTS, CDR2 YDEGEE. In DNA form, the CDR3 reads TGTGCCAGCAGCTGGGGACTAGCGGGAGTAGGACATTACGAGCAGTACTTC. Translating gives CASSWGLAGVGHYEQYF.

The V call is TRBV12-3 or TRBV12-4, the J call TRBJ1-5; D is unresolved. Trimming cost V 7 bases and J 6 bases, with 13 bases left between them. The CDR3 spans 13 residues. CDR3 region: CASIGSPGQPQHF. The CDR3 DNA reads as TGTGCCAGCATAGGATCTCCTGGTCAGCCCCAGCATTTT.

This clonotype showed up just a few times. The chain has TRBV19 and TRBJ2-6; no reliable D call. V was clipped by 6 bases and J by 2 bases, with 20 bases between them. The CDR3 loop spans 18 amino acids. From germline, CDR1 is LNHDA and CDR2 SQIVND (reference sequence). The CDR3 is CASSSRASQTAGANVLTF. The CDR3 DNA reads TGTGCCAGTAGCTCAAGGGCCAGCCAGACTGCTGGGGCCAACGTCCTGACTTTC.

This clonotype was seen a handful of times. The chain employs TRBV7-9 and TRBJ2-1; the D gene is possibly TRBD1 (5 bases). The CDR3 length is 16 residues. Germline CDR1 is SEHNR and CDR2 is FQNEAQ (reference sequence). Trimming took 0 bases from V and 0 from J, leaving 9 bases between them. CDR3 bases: TGTGCCAGCAGCTTAGCGCAGGGAATCTCCTACAATGAGCAGTTCTTC. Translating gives CASSLAQGISYNEQFF.

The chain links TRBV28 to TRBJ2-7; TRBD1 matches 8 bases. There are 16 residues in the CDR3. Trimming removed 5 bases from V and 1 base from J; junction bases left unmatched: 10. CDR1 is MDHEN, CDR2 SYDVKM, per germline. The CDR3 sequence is CASSIRTGKGSYEQYF. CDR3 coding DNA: TGTGCCAGCAGTATCCGGACAGGGAAAGGATCCTACGAGCAGTACTTC.